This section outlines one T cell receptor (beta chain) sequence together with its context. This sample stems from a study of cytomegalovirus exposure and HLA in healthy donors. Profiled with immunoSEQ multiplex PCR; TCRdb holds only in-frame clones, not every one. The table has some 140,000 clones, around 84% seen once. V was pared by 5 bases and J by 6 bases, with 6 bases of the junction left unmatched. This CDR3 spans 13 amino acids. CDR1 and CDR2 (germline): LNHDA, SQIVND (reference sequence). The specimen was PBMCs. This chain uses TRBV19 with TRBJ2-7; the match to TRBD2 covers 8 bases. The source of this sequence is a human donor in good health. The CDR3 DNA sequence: TGTGCCAGTAGTTGGAGTAGCGGGGTCGAGCAGTACTTC. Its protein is CASSWSSGVEQYF.